The T cell receptor beta chain under discussion was sequenced for a study of T cell repertoires in cytomegalovirus infection. Study details: Public TCR beta signatures indicated both CMV infection and matching HLA type.

On this clonotype: Its antigen remains unknown.

This CDR3 has 17 residues. V trimming: 3 bases; J trimming: 5 bases; junction bases outside the gene matches: 13. CDR1 is MGHDK, CDR2 SYGVNS, per germline. TCRdb analysed the reads with MiXCR anew, one entry per CDR3 protein. The sample includes over 250,000 distinct CDR3 sequences, roughly a fifth seen only once; the top ten take around 20%. Specimen: cultured PBMCs, collected from culture after CMV antigen stimulation. This receptor was taken from a human donor in good health (CMV status not recorded). Some clones in this sample may be carry-over from other donors' samples. The gene calls are TRBV25-1 and TRBJ2-3; 8 bases fit TRBD2. The CDR3 loop is CASSEHLAGGVQDTQYF. The CDR3 nucleotides are TGTGCCAGCAGTGAGCATCTCGCGGGAGGCGTGCAAGATACGCAGTATTTT.